This T cell receptor (beta chain) comes out of a study of cytomegalovirus exposure and HLA in healthy donors. Study-wide context: Early on, a data release was issued that held tens of millions of unique TCRs from HLA-typed donors.

In the case of this clone: Its antigen is currently unknown.

Germline V gene sequence: CDR1 SQVTM, CDR2 ANQGSEA. The CDR3 is 11 residues long. Between the trimmed V and J ends, which lost 7 bases and 8 bases, there was a span of 14 bases. The PCR used 60 Vbeta and 13 Jbeta primers. Repertoires were generated with immunoSEQ multiplex PCR, while TCRdb's copy carries only in-frame clones and drops some. The table lists some 130,000 clones, about 80% of them singletons, with under 5.5% in the top ten. Findings and limits, study-wide: Immune exposure information comprised only CMV serostatus.

The sample taken for sequencing was PBMCs. The TCR comes from a man aged 25 to 40 in good health. The chain recombines TRBV29-1 with TRBJ1-2; no definite D call. CDR3 sequence (DNA): TGCAGCGCCACAACCCTAGAGGGCTACACCTTC. Protein: CSATTLEGYTF.